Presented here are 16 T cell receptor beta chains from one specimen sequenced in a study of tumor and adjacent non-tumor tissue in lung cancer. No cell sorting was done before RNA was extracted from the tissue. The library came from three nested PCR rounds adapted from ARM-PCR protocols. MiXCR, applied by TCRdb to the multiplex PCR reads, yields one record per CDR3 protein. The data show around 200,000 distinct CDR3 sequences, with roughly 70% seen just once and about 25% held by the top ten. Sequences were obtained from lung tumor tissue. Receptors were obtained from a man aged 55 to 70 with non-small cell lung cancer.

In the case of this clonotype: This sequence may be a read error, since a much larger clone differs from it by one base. The DNA of the CDR3 is TGCAGTGCGTCGACAGGGCCCAGCTCCTACGAGCTGTACTTC. Translation gives CSASTGPSSYELYF. This chain joins TRBV20-1 and TRBJ2-7; 7 bases map to TRBD1. CDR3 length: 14 residues. In germline, CDR1 is DFQATT, CDR2 SNEGSKA (reference sequence).

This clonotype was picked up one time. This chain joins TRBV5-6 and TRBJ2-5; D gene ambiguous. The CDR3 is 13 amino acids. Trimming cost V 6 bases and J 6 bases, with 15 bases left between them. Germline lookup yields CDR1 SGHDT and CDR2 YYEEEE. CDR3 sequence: CASTFSPQKTQYF. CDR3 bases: TGTGCCAGCACCTTTTCCCCTCAAAAGACCCAGTACTTC. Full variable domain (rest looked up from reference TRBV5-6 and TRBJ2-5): DAGVTQSPTHLIKTRGQQVTLRCSPKSGHDTVSWYQQALGQGPQFIFQYYEEEERQRGNFPDRFSGHQFPNYSSELNVNALLLGDSALYLCASTFSPQKTQYFGPGTRLLVL.

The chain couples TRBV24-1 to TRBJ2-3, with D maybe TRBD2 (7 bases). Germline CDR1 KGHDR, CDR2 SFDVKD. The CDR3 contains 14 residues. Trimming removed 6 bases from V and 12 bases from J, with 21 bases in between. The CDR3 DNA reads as TGTGCCACCAGTAATGGGGGGGCCCCGGACACACAGTATTTT. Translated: CATSNGGAPDTQYF.

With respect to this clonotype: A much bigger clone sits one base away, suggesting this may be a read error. CDR3 protein: CSAKGGGVTANQPQHF. DNA of the CDR3: TGCAGTGCTAAAGGCGGAGGGGTAACGGCCAATCAGCCCCAGCATTTT. The chain combines TRBV20-1 with TRBJ1-5; perhaps TRBD1 as D (5 bases). Germline V gene lookup returns CDR1 DFQATT and CDR2 SNEGSKA (reference sequence). V lost 4 bases and J 3 bases, leaving 19 bases between the germline ends. This CDR3 spans 16 amino acids.

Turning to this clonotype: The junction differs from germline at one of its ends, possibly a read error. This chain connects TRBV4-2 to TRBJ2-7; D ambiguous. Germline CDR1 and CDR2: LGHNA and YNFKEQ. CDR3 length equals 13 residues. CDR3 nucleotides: TGTCCCAGCAGCCTGGGCAAATCCTACGAGCAGTACTTC. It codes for CPSSLGKSYEQYF.

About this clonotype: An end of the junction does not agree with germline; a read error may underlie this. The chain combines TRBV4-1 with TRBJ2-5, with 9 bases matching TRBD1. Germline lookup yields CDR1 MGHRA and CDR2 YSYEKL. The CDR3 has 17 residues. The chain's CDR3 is CASSQDRGTGRQETEYF. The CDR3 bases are TGCGCCAGCAGCCAAGATCGAGGGACAGGGAGGCAAGAGACCGAGTACTTC.

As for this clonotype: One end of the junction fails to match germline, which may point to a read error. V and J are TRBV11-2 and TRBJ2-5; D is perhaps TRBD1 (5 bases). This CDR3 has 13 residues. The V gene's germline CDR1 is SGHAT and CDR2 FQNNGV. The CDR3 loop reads CVSSIDSQETQYF. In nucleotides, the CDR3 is TGTGTCAGCAGCATAGACAGCCAAGAGACCCAGTACTTC.

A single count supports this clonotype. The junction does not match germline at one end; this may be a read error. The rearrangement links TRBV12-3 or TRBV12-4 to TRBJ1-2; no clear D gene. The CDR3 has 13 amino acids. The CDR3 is CASNSYLSGGYTF. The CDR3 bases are TGCGCAAGCAACTCATATTTATCTGGGGGCTACACCTTC.

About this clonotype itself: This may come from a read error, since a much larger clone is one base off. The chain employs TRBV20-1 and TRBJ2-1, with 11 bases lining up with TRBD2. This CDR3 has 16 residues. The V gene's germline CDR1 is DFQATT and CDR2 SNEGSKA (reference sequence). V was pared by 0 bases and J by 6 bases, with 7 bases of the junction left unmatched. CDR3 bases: TGCAGTGCTAGAGATGAGCTAGCGGGAGGATCCAATGAGCAGTTCTTC. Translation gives CSARDELAGGSNEQFF.

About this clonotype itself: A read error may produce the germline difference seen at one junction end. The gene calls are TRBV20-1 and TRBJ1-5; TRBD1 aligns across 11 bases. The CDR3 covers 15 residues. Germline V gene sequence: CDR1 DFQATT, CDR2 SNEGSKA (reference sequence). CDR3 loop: CSIEDRGLVNLPQHF. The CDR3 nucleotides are TGCAGTATCGAGGACAGGGGGCTTGTCAATCTGCCCCAGCATTTT.

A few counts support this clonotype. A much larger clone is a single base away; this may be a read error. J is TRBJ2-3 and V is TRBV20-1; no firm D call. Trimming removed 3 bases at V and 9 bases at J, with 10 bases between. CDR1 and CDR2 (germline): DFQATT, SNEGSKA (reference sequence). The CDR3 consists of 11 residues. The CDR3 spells CSASHGNTQYF. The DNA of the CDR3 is TGCAGTGCTAGTCATGGCAACACGCAGTATTTT.

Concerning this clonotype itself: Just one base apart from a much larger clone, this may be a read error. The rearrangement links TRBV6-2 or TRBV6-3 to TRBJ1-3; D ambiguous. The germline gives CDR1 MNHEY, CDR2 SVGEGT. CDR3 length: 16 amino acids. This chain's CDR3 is CAGSYAPLISGNTIYF. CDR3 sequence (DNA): TGTGCCGGCAGTTACGCGCCACTAATCTCTGGAAACACCATATATTTT.

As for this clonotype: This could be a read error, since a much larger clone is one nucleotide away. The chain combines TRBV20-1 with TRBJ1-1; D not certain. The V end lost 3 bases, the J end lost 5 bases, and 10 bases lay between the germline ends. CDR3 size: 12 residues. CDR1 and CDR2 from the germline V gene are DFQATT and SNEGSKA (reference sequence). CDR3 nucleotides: TGCAGTGCTAGGGGCATGGTGACTGAAGCTTTCTTT. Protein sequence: CSARGMVTEAFF.

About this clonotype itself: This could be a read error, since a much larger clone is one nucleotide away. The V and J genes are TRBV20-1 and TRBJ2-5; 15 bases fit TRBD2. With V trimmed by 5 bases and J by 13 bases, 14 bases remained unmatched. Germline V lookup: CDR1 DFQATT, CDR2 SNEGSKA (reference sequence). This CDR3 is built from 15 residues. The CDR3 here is CSAYESGLAGGQTYF. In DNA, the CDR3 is TGCAGTGCTTATGAATCGGGACTAGCGGGGGGCCAGACGTACTTC.

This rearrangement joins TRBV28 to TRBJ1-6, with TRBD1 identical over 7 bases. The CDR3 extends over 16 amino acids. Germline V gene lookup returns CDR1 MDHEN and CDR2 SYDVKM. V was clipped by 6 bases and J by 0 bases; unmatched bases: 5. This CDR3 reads CASRKPGGSYNSPLHF. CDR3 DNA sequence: TGTGCCAGCAGAAAACCAGGGGGCTCCTATAATTCACCCCTCCACTTT.

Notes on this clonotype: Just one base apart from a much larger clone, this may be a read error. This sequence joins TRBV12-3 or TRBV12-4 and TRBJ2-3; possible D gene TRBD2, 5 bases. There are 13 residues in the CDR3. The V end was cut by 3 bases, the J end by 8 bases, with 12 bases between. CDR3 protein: CASSFLDSVTQYF. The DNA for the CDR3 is TGTGCCAGCAGTTTTTTGGATAGCGTTACGCAGTATTTT.